This TCR beta chain was sequenced in a study of control samples from healthy donors and cancer patients. Sequencing was performed with immunoSEQ multiplex PCR; in TCRdb, only in-frame clones are kept and a portion is missing. The sample includes about 80,000 clones, around nine tenths seen only once; the top ten take around 5.7%. V dropped 6 bases and J dropped 3; count of bases not matched to a gene: 7. This CDR3 spans 14 amino acids. Germline-derived CDR1 and CDR2 are KGHSH and LQKENI. This receptor was identified in a woman aged 45-65 years in good health. The sequencing input was blood. The V call is TRBV18, the J call TRBJ1-1; 7 bases agree with TRBD1. The chain's CDR3 is CASSIQGDDTEAFF. The CDR3 nucleotides are TGTGCCAGCTCCATTCAGGGGGACGACACTGAAGCTTTCTTT. The full variable domain, its missing parts supplied by reference TRBV18 and TRBJ1-1, is NAGVMQNPRHLVRRRGQEARLRCSPMKGHSHVYWYRQLPEEGLKFMVYLQKENIIDESGMPKERFSAEFPKEGPSILRIQQVVRGDSAAYFCASSIQGDDTEAFFGQGTRLTVV.